Sequencing of this TCR beta chain was carried out in a study of T cells and Merkel cell carcinoma outcomes. TCRdb's table, derived via immunoSEQ multiplex PCR, lists solely in-frame clones and lacks some. Of around 2,300 clones listed, roughly 91% are singletons. This clone was seen just once. A junction boundary mismatches the germline segment, possibly from a read error. The germline V gene has CDR1 LNHNV and CDR2 YYDKDF (reference sequence). This CDR3 spans 16 amino acids. The sample comprised tumor tissue from Merkel cell carcinoma. The chain carries TRBV15 and TRBJ1-2; 9 bases line up with TRBD1. The source is a human donor with Merkel cell carcinoma. CDR3 protein: CATSSPNRGLNNGYTF. DNA for the CDR3: TGTGCCACCAGCAGTCCCAACAGGGGGCTTAACAATGGCTACACCTTC.